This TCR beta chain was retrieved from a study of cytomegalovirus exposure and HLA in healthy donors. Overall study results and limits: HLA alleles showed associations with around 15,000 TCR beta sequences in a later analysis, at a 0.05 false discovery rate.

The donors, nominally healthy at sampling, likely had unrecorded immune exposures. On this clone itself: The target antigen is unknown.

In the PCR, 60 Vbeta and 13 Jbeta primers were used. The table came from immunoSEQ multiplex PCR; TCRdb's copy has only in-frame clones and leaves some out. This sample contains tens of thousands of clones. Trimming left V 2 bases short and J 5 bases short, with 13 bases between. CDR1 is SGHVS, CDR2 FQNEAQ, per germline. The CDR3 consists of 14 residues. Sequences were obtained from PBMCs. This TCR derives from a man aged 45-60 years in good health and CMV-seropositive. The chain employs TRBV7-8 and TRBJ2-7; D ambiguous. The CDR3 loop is CASSLPRPTNEQYF. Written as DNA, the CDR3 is TGTGCCAGCAGCTTACCCAGGCCTACGAACGAGCAGTACTTC.